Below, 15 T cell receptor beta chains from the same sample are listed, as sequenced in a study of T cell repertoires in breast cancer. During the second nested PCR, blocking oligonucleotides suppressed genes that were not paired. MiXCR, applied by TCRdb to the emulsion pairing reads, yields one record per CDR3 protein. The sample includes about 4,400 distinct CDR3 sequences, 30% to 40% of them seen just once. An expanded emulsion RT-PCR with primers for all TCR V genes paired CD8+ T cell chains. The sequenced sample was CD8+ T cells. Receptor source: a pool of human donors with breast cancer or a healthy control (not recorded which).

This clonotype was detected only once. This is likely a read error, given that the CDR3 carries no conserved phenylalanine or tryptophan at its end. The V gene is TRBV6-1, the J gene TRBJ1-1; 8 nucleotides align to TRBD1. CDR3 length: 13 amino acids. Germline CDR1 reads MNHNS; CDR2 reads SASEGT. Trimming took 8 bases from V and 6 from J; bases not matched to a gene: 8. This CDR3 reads CASPQGAPPEAFL. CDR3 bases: TGTGCCAGCCCGCAGGGGGCTCCCCCTGAAGCTTTCTTG.

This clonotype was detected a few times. The CDR3 spells CSVLRTGTETQYF. For the CDR3, the DNA is TGCAGCGTCCTAAGGACAGGGACGGAGACCCAGTACTTC. This chain connects TRBV29-1 to TRBJ2-5; 8 nucleotides match TRBD1. This CDR3 contains 13 residues. Germline-derived CDR1 and CDR2 are SQVTM and ANQGSEA. V lost 6 bases, J lost 5 bases, and 8 bases stayed unmatched.

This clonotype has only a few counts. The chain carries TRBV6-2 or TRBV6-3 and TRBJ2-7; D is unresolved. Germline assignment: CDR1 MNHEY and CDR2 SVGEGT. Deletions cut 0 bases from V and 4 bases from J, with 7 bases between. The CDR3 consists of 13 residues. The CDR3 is CASSYSREYEQYF. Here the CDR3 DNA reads TGTGCCAGCAGTTACTCCCGAGAGTACGAGCAGTACTTC.

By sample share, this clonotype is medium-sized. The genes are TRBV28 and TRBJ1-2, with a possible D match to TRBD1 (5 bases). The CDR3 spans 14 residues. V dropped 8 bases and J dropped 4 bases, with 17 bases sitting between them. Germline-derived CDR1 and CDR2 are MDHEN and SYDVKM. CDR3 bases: TGTGCCAGCCATGGGGCACTCCGCACCTATGGCTACACCTTC. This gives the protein CASHGALRTYGYTF.

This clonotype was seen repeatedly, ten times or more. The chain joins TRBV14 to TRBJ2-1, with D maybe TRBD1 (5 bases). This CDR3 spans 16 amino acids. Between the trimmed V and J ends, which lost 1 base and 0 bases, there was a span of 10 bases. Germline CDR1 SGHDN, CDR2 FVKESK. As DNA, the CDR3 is TGTGCCAGCAGCCAAGGGACAACCCACTCCTACAATGAGCAGTTCTTC. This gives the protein CASSQGTTHSYNEQFF.

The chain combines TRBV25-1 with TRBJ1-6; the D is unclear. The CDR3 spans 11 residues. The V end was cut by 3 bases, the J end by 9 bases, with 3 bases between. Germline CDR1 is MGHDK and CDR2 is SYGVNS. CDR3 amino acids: CASSDGSPLHF. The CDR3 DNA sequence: TGTGCCAGCAGTGACGGTTCACCCCTCCACTTT. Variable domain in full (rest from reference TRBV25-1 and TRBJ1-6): EADIYQTPRYLVIGTGKKITLECSQTMGHDKMYWYQQDPGMELHLIHYSYGVNSTEKGDLSSESTVSRIRTEHFPLTLESARPSHTSQYLCASSDGSPLHFGNGTRLTVT.

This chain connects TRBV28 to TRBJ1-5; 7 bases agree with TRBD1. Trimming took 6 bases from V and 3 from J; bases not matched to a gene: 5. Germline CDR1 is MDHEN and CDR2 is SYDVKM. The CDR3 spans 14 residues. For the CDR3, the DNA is TGTGCCAGCAGGACAGGGAGAGCCAATCAGCCCCAGCATTTT. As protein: CASRTGRANQPQHF.

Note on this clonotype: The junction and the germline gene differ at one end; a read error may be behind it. The CDR3 nucleotides read TGTGCCAGCAGTTTTGACAGGTGGGGCACCGGGGAGCTGTTTTTC. Translating gives CASSFDRWGTGELFF. V is TRBV12-3 or TRBV12-4 and J is TRBJ2-2; D might be TRBD1 (6 bases). The CDR3 is 15 residues long.

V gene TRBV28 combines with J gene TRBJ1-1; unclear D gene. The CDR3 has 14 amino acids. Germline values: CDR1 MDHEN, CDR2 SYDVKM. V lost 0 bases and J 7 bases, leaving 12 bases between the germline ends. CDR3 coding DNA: TGTGCCAGCAGTTTATGGAGCGGCAGTCGTGAAGCTTTCTTT. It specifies CASSLWSGSREAFF.

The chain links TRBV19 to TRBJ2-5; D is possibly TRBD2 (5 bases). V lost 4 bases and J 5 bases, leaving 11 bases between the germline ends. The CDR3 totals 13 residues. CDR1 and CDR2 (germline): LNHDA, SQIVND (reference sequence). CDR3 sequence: CASSTEEGETQYF. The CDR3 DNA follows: TGTGCCAGTAGTACGGAGGAAGGGGAGACCCAGTACTTC.

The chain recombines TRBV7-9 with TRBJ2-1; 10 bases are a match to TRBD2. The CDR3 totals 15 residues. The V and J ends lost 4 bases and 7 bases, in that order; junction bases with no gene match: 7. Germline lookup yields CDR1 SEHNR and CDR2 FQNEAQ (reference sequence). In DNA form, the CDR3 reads TGTGCCAGCAGCTACGAGCGGGGGGGCGGTAATGAGCAGTTCTTC. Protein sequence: CASSYERGGGNEQFF.

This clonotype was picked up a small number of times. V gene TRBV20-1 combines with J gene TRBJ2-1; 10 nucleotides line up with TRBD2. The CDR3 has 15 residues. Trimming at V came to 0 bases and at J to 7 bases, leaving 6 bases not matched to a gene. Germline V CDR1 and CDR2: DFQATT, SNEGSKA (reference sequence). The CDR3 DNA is TGCAGTGCTAGAGATCCTAGCGGGAGTCCGAATGAGCAGTTCTTC. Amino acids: CSARDPSGSPNEQFF.

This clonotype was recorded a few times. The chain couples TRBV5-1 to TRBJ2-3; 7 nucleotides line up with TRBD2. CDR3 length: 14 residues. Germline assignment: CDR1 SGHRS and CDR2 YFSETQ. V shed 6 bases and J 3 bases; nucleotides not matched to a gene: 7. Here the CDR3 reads CASNRGVETDTQYF. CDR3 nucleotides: TGCGCCAGCAACCGGGGGGTTGAGACAGATACGCAGTATTTT. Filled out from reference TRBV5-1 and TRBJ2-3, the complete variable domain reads KAGVTQTPRYLIKTRGQQVTLSCSPISGHRSVSWYQQTPGQGLQFLFEYFSETQRNKGNFPGRFSGRQFSNSRSEMNVSTLELGDSALYLCASNRGVETDTQYFGPGTRLTVL.

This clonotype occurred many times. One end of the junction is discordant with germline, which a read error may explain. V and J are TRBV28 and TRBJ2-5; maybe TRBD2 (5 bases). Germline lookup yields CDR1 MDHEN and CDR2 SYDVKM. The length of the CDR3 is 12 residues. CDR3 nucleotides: TGTGCCAGCAGTTTCAAGGACTTTCCCCCGGACTTC. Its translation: CASSFKDFPPDF.

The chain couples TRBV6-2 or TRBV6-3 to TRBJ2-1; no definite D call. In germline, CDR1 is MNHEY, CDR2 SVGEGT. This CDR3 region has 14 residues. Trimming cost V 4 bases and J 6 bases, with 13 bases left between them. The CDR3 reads CASSSLPASNEQFF. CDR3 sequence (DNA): TGTGCCAGCAGTTCCTTACCGGCCAGCAATGAGCAGTTCTTC.